This TCR beta chain was retrieved from a study of identifying expanded T cells in peripheral blood. Study observations and caveats: About 1.3 clones differed between technical replicates, versus approximately 17 and 20 over time.

V gave up 1 base and J gave up 1 base, with 18 bases separating them. The germline gives CDR1 SGHNT, CDR2 YYREEE (reference sequence). The CDR3 consists of 17 residues. Regarding this clone: The antigen is undetermined.

Collection occurred without any documented infections or immune events in donors. Generated by immunoSEQ multiplex PCR, the TCRdb table keeps only in-frame clones and is missing some. The profile shows about 100,000 clones, 80% to 90% of them singletons. The V gene is TRBV5-4, the J gene TRBJ2-7; possibly TRBD1 for D (5 bases). The source is a person aged 18 to 70 in good health. The sample comprised blood. The CDR3 reads CASSLTASYAGSYEQYF. DNA of the CDR3: TGTGCCAGCAGCTTGACCGCCTCCTACGCAGGGTCCTACGAGCAGTACTTC.